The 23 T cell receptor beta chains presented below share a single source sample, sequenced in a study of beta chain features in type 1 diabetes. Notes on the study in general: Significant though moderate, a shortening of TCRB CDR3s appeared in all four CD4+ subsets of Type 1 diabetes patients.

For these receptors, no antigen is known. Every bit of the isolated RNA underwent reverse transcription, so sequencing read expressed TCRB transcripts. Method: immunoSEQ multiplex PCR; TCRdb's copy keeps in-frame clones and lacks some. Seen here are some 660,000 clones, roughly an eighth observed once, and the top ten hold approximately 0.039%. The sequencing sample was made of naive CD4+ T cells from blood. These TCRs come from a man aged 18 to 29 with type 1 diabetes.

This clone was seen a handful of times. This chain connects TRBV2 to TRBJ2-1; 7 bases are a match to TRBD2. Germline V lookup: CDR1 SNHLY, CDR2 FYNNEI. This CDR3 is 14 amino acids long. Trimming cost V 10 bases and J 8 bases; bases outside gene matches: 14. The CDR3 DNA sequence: TGTGCCACCCTTCTCCGCGGGAGTTCGGATGAGCAGTTCTTC. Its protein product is CATLLRGSSDEQFF.

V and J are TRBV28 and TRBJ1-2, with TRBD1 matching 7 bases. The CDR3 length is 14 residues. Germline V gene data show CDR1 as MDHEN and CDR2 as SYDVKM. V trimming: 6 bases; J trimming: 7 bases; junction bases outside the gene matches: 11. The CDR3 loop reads CASRSGGRAGGYTF. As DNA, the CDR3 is TGTGCCAGCAGATCAGGGGGTCGCGCTGGTGGCTACACCTTC.

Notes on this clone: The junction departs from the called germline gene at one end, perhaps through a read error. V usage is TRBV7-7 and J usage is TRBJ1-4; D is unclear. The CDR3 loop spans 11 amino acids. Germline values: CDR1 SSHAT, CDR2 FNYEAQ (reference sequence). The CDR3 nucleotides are TGTGCTAGCAGCCCCTATGAAAAACTGTTTTTT. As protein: CASSPYEKLFF.

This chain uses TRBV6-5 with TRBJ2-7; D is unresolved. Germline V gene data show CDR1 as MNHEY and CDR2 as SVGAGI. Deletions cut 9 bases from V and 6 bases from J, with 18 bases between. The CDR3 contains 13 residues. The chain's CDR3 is CASRPEVLGEQYF. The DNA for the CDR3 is TGTGCCAGTCGCCCCGAGGTATTGGGCGAGCAGTACTTC.

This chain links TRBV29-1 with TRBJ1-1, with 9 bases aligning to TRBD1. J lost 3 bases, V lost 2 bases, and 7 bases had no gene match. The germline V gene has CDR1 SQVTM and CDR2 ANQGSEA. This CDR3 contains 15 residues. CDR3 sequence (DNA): TGCAGCGTTGAACCACAGGGGGCTTGGGACACTGAAGCTTTCTTT. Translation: CSVEPQGAWDTEAFF.

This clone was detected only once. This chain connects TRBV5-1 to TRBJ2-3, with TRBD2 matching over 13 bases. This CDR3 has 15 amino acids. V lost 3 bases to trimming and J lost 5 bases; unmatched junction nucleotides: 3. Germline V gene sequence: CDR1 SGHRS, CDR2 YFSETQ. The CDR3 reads CASSSRTSGGDTQYF. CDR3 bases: TGCGCCAGCAGCTCAAGGACTAGCGGGGGAGATACGCAGTATTTT.

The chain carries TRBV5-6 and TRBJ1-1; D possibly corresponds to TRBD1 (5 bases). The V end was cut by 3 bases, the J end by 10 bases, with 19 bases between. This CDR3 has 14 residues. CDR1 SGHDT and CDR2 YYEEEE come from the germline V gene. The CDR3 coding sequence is TGTGCCAGCAGCTCCGGGACGGCCGGAATCGGAGCTTTCTTT. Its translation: CASSSGTAGIGAFF. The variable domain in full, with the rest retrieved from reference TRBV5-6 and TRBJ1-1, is DAGVTQSPTHLIKTRGQQVTLRCSPKSGHDTVSWYQQALGQGPQFIFQYYEEEERQRGNFPDRFSGHQFPNYSSELNVNALLLGDSALYLCASSSGTAGIGAFFGQGTRLTVV.

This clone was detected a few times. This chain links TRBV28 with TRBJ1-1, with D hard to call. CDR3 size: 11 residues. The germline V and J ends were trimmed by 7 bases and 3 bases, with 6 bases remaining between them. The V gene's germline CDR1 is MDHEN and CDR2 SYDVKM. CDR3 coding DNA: TGTGCCAGCAACAGTTACACTGAAGCTTTCTTT. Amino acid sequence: CASNSYTEAFF.

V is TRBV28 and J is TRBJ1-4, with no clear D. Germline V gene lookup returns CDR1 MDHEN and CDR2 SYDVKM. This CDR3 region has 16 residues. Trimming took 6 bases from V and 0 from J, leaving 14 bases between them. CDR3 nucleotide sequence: TGTGCCAGCAGATACGTGGACGGATCAACTAATGAAAAACTGTTTTTT. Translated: CASRYVDGSTNEKLFF.

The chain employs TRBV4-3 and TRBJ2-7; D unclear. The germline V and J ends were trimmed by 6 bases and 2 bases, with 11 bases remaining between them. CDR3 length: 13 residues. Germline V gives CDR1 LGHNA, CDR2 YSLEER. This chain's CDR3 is CASSLVPTYEQYF. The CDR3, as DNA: TGCGCCAGCAGTTTAGTTCCGACCTACGAGCAGTACTTC.

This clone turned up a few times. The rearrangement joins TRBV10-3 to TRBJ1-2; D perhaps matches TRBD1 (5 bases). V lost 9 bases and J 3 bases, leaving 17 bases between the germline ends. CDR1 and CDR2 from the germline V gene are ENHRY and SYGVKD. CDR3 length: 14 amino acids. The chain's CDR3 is CAIPSGGIDYGYTF. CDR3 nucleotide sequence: TGTGCCATACCATCGGGGGGGATTGACTATGGCTACACCTTC.

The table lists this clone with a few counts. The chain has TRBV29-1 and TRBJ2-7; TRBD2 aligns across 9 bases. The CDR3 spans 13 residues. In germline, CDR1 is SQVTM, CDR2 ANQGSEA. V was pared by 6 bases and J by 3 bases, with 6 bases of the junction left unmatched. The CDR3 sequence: CSVLAGVVYEQYF. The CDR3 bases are TGCAGCGTCTTAGCGGGAGTCGTCTACGAGCAGTACTTC.

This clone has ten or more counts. The CDR3 is CASSPEFYEQYF. The DNA of the CDR3 is TGTGCCAGCTCACCCGAGTTCTACGAGCAGTACTTC. The chain carries TRBV18 and TRBJ2-7; no clear D gene. The V end lost 3 bases, the J end lost 3 bases, and 6 bases lay between the germline ends. The CDR3 is made up of 12 amino acids. Germline CDR1 and CDR2: KGHSH and LQKENI.

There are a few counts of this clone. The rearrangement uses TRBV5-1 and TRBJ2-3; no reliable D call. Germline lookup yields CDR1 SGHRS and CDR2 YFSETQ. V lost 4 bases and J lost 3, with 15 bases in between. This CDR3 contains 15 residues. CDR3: CASSPGPYKTDTQYF. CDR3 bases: TGCGCCAGCAGCCCCGGGCCCTATAAGACAGATACGCAGTATTTT. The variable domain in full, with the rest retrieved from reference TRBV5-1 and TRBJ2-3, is KAGVTQTPRYLIKTRGQQVTLSCSPISGHRSVSWYQQTPGQGLQFLFEYFSETQRNKGNFPGRFSGRQFSNSRSEMNVSTLELGDSALYLCASSPGPYKTDTQYFGPGTRLTVL.

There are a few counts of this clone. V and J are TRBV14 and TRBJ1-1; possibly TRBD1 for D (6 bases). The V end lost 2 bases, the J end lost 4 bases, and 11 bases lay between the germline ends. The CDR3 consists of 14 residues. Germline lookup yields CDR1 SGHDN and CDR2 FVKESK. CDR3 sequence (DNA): TGTGCCAGCAGCCAACTTAGGGGGAGCACTGAAGCTTTCTTT. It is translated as CASSQLRGSTEAFF.

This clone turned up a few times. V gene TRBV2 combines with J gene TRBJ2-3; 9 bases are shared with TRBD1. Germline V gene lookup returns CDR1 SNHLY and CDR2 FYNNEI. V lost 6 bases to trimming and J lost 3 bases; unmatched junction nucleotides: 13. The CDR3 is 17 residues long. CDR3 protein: CASSTGQGGLWTDTQYF. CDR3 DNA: TGTGCCAGCAGCACGGGACAGGGAGGGTTGTGGACAGATACGCAGTATTTT.

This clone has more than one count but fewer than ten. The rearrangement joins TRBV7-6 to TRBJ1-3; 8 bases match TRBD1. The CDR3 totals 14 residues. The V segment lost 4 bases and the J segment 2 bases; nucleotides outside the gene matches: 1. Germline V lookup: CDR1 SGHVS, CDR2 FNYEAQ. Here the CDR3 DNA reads TGTGCCAGCAGCTACAGGGGGACTGGAAACACCATATATTTT. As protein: CASSYRGTGNTIYF.

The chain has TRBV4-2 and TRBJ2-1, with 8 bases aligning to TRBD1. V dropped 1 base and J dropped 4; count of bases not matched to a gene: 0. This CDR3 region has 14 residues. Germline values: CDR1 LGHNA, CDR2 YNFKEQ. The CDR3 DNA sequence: TGTGCCAGCAGCCAAGGACAGGGGTACAATGAGCAGTTCTTC. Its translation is CASSQGQGYNEQFF.

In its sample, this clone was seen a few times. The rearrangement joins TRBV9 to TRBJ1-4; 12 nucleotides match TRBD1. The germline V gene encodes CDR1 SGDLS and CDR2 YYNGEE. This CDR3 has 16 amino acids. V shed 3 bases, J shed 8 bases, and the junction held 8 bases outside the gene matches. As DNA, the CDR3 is TGTGCCAGCAGCGGCGACGGGACAGGGGGCAGAGAAAAACTGTTTTTT. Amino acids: CASSGDGTGGREKLFF.

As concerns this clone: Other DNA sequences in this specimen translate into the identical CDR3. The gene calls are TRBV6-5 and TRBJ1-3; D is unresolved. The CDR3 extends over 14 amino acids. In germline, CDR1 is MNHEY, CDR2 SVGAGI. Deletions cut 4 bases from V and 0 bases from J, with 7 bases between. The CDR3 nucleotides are TGTGCCAGCAGTTCTCTTAGCTCTGGAAACACCATATATTTT. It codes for CASSSLSSGNTIYF.

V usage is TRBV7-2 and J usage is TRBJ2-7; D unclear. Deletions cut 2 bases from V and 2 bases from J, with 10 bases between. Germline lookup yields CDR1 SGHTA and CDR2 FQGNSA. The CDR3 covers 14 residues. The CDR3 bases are TGTGCCAGCAGCTTACCGGTAAGGACCTACGAGCAGTACTTC. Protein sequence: CASSLPVRTYEQYF. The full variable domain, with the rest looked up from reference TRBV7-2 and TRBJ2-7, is GAGVSQSPSNKVTEKGKDVELRCDPISGHTALYWYRQSLGQGLEFLIYFQGNSAPDKSGLPSDRFSAERTGGSVSTLTIQRTQQEDSAVYLCASSLPVRTYEQYFGPGTRLTVT.

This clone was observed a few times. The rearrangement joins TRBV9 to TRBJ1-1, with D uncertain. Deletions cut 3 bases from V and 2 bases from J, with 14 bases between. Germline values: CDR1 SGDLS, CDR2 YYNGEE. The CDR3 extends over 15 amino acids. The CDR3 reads CASSEGGGLNTEAFF. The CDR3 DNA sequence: TGTGCCAGCAGCGAGGGCGGCGGGCTCAACACTGAAGCTTTCTTT.

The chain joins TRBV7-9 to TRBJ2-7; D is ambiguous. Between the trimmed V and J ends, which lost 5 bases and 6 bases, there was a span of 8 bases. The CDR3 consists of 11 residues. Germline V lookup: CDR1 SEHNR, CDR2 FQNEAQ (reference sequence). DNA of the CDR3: TGTGCCAGCAGCGCGGTATTCGAGCAGTACTTC. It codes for CASSAVFEQYF. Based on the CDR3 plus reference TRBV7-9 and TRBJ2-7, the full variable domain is DTGVSQNPRHKITKRGQNVTFRCDPISEHNRLYWYRQTLGQGPEFLTYFQNEAQLEKSRLLSDRFSAERPKGSFSTLEIQRTEQGDSAMYLCASSAVFEQYFGPGTRLTVT.